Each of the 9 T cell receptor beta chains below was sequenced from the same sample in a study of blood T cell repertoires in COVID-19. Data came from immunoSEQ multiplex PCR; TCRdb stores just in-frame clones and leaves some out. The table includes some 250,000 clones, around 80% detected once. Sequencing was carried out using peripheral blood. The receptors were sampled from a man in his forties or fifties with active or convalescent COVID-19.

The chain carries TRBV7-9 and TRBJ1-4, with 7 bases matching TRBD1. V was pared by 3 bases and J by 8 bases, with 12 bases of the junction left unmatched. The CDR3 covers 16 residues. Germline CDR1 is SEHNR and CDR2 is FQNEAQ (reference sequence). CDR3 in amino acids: CASSFVGGGAYEKLFF. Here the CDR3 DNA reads TGTGCCAGCAGCTTCGTTGGAGGGGGCGCTTACGAAAAACTGTTTTTT.

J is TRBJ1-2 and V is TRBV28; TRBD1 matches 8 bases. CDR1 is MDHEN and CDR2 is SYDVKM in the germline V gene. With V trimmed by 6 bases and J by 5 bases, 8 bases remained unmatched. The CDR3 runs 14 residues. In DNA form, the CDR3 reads TGTGCCAGCAGCCCCTCGGACAGGGATTATGGCTACACCTTC. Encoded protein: CASSPSDRDYGYTF.

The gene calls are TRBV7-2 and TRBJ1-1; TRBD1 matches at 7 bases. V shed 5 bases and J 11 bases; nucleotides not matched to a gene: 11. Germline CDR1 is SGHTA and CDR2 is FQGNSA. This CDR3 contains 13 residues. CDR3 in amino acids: CASSLSGQSLAFF. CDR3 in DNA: TGTGCCAGCAGCCTCTCGGGACAGTCTCTCGCTTTCTTT.

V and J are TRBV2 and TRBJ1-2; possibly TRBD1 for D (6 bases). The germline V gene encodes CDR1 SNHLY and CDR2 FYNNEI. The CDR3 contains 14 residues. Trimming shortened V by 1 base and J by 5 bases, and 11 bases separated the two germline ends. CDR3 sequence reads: CASSEGEQGYGYTF. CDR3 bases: TGTGCCAGCAGTGAAGGAGAGCAGGGGTATGGCTACACCTTC.

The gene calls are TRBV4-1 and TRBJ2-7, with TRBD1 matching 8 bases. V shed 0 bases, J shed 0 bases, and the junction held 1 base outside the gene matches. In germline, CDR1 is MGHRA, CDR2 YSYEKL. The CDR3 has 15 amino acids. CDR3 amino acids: CASSQEGTGSYEQYF. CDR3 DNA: TGCGCCAGCAGCCAAGAGGGGACAGGCTCCTACGAGCAGTACTTC.

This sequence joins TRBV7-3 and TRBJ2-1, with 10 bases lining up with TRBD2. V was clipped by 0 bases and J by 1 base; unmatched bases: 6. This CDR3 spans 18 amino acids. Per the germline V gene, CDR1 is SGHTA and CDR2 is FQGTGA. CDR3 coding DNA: TGTGCCAGCAGCTTAACTAGCGGGGGGCGCGGGTCCTACAATGAGCAGTTCTTC. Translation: CASSLTSGGRGSYNEQFF.

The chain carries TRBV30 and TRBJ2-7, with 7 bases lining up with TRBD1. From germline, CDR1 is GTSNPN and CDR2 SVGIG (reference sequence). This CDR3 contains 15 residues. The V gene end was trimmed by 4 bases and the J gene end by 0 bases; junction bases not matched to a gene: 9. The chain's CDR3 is CAWKANRGHSYEQYF. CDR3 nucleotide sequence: TGTGCCTGGAAGGCGAACAGGGGCCACTCCTACGAGCAGTACTTC.

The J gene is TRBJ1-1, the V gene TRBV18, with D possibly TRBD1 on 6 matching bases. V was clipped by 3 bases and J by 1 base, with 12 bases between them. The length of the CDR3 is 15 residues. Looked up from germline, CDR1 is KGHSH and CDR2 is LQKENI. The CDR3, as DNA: TGTGCCAGCTCACCTAACGGACAGCCGAACACTGAAGCTTTCTTT. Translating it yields CASSPNGQPNTEAFF.

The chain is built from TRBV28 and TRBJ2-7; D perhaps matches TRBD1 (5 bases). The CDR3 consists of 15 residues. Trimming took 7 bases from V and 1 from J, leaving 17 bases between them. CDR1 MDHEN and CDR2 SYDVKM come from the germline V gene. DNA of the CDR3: TGTGCCAGCACCCGCGAAGGGGATGGGTCCTACGAGCAGTACTTC. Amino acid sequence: CASTREGDGSYEQYF.